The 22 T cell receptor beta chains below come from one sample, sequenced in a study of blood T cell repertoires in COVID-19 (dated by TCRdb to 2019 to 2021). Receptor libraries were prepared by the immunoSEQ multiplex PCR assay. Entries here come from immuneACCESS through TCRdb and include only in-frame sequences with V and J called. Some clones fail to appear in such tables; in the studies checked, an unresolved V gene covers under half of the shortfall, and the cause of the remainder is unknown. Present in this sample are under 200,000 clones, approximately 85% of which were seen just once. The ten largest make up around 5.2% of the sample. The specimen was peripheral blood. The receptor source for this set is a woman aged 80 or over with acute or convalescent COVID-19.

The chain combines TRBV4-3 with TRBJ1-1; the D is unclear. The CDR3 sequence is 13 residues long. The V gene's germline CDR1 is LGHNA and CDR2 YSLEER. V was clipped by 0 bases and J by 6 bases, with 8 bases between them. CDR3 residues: CASSQEIRAEAFF. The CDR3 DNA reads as TGCGCCAGCAGCCAAGAGATCCGCGCTGAAGCTTTCTTT.

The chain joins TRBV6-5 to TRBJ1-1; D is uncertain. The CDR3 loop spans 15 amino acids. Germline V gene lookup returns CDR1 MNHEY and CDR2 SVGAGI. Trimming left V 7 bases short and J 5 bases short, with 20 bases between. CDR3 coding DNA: TGTGCCAGCAAGGTTCCCCACAACGGAGGGACTGAAGCTTTCTTT. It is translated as CASKVPHNGGTEAFF.

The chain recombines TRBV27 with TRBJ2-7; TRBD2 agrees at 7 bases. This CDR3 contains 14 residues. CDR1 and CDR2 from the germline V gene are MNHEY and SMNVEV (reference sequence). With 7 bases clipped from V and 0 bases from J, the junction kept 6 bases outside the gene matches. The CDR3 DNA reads TGTGCCAGCAAGGGCCTAGCGGCCTCCTACGAGCAGTACTTC. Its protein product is CASKGLAASYEQYF.

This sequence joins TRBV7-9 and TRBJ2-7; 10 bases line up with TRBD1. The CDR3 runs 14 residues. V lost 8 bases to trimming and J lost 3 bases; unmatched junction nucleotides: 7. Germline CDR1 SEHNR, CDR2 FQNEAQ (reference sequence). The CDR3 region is CASGLWDRGYEQYF. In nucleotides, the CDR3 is TGTGCCAGCGGGCTGTGGGACAGGGGCTACGAGCAGTACTTC.

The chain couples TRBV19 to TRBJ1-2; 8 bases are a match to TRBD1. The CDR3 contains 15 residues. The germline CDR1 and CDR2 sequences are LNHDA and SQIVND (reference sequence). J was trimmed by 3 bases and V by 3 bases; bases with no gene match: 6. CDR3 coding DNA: TGTGCCAGTAGTATTCCAGGACAGGGAGACTATGGCTACACCTTC. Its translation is CASSIPGQGDYGYTF.

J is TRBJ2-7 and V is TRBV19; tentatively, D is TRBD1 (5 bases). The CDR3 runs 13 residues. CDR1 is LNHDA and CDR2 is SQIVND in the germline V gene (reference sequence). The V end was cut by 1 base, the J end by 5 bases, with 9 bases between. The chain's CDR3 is CASSIGKGDEQYF. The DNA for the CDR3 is TGTGCCAGTAGTATAGGTAAAGGGGACGAGCAGTACTTC.

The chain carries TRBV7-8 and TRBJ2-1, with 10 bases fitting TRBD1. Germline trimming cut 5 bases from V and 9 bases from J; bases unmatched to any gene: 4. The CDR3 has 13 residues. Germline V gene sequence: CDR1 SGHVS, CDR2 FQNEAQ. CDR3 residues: CASSQDRGGEQFF. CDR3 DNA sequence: TGTGCCAGCAGCCAGGACAGGGGGGGTGAGCAGTTCTTC.

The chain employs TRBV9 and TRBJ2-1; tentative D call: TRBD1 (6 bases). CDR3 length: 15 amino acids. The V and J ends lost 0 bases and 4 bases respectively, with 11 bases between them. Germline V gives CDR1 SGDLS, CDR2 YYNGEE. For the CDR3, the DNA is TGTGCCAGCAGCGTAGCTTTTGGACAGTACAATGAGCAGTTCTTC. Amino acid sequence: CASSVAFGQYNEQFF.

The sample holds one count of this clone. The CDR3 bases are TGTGCCAGCAGCAAGACAGGGGGAAGCGTTGGCTACACCTTC. Encoded protein: CASSKTGGSVGYTF. The chain joins TRBV9 to TRBJ1-2, with TRBD1 matching over 9 bases. Unmatched junction bases numbered 8, after V lost 4 bases and J lost 7 bases. Germline CDR1 and CDR2: SGDLS and YYNGEE. The CDR3 is 14 residues long.

CDR3 DNA: TGTGCCAGCAGACAGGGTAATCACGAGCAGTACTTC. Translating it yields CASRQGNHEQYF. The V gene is TRBV25-1, the J gene TRBJ2-7; D might be TRBD1 (6 bases). CDR3 size: 12 residues. The germline V and J ends were trimmed by 6 bases and 5 bases, with 11 bases remaining between them. Germline values: CDR1 MGHDK, CDR2 SYGVNS.

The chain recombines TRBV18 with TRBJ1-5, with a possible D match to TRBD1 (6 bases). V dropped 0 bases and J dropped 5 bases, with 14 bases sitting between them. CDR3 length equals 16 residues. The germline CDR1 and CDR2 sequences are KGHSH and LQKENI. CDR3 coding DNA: TGTGCCAGCTCACCACCATTGATGGGGGGGCATCAGCCCCAGCATTTT. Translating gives CASSPPLMGGHQPQHF. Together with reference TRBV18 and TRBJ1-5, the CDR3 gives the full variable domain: NAGVMQNPRHLVRRRGQEARLRCSPMKGHSHVYWYRQLPEEGLKFMVYLQKENIIDESGMPKERFSAEFPKEGPSILRIQQVVRGDSAAYFCASSPPLMGGHQPQHFGDGTRLSIL.

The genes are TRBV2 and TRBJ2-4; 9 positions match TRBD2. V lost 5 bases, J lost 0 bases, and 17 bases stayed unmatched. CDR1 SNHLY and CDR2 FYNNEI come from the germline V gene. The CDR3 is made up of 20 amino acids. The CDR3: CASSRLLGGSGGLAKNIQYF. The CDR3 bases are TGTGCCAGCAGTCGCCTCCTGGGGGGTAGCGGGGGCCTAGCCAAAAACATTCAGTACTTC. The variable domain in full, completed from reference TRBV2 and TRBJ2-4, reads EPEVTQTPSHQVTQMGQEVILRCVPISNHLYFYWYRQILGQKVEFLVSFYNNEISEKSEIFDDQFSVERPDGSNFTLKIRSTKLEDSAMYFCASSRLLGGSGGLAKNIQYFGAGTRLSVL.

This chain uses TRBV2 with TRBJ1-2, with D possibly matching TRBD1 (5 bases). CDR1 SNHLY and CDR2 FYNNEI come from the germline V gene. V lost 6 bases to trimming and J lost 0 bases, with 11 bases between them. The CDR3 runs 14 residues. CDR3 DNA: TGTGCCAGCAGACGACAGTTAGCTAACTATGGCTACACCTTC. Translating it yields CASRRQLANYGYTF.

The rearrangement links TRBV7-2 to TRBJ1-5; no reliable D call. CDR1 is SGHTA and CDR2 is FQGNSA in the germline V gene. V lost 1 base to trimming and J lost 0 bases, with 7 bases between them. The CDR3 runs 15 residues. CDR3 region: CASSLVVYSNQPQHF. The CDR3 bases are TGTGCCAGCAGCTTAGTGGTCTATAGCAATCAGCCCCAGCATTTT.

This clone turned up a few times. The CDR3 DNA sequence: TGTGCCAGCAGTTGGGGAGCGAGCTCCTATAATTCACCCCTCCACTTT. It codes for CASSWGASSYNSPLHF. This chain connects TRBV27 to TRBJ1-6; D is undetermined. Germline CDR1 and CDR2: MNHEY and SMNVEV (reference sequence). CDR3 length equals 16 residues. The V end lost 4 bases, the J end lost 0 bases, and 10 bases lay between the germline ends.

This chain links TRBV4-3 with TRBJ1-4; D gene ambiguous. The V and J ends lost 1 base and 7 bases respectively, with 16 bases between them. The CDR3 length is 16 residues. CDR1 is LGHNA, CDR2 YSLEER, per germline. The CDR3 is CASSQVETKGSEKLFF. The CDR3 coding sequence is TGCGCCAGCAGCCAAGTGGAAACTAAAGGAAGTGAAAAACTGTTTTTT.

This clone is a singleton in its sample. The CDR3 loop is CASSPRAFF. The CDR3 coding sequence is TGTGCCAGCAGCCCCAGGGCTTTCTTT. The rearrangement uses TRBV6-6 and TRBJ1-1; unclear D gene. In germline, CDR1 is MNHNY, CDR2 SVGAGI (reference sequence). The CDR3 is 9 residues long. The V end was cut by 6 bases, the J end by 11 bases, with 7 bases between.

The CDR3 region is CASSVDQGSGELFF. The CDR3, as DNA: TGTGCCAGCAGCGTCGACCAGGGGTCCGGGGAGCTGTTTTTT. The chain combines TRBV7-2 with TRBJ2-2; tentative D call: TRBD1 (6 bases). Germline loops: CDR1 SGHTA, CDR2 FQGNSA. The CDR3 sequence is 14 residues long. Trimming took 5 bases from V and 6 from J, leaving 13 bases between them.

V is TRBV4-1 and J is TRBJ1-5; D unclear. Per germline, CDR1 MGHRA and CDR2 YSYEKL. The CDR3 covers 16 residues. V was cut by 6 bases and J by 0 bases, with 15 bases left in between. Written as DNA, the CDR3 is TGCGCCAGCAGTCTGTCGGAGTCTTATAGCAATCAGCCCCAGCATTTT. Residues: CASSLSESYSNQPQHF.

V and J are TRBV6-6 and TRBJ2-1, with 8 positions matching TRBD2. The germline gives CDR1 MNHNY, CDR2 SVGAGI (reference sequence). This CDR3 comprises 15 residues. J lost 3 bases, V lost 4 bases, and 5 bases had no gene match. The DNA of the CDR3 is TGTGCCAGCAGTTTAAAACTAGCGGTCTACAATGAGCAGTTCTTC. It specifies CASSLKLAVYNEQFF.

CDR3 DNA sequence: TGTGCCAGCAGCTTAGTGTTAGCGAACAATGAGCAGTTCTTC. Its protein product is CASSLVLANNEQFF. This chain links TRBV11-1 with TRBJ2-1; the D gene is possibly TRBD2 (5 bases). Germline V gene lookup returns CDR1 SGHAT and CDR2 FQDESV (reference sequence). The CDR3 runs 14 residues. Trimming shortened V by 1 base and J by 5 bases, and 9 bases separated the two germline ends.

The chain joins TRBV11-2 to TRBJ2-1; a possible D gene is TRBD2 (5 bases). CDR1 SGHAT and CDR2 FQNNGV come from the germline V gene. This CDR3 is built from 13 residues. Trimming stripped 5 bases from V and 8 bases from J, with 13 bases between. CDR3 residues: CASSGQEVHEQFF. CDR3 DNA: TGTGCCAGCAGCGGGCAGGAGGTCCATGAGCAGTTCTTC.